This T cell receptor (beta chain) is drawn from a study of T cells in Graves' hyperthyroidism and ophthalmopathy. Turning to the study itself: Blood was drawn when the patient was first diagnosed and still untreated.

Patients were excluded for uncontrolled infection, other autoimmune disease, pregnancy or lactation. Study-level results: Separation of ophthalmopathy from stable hyperthyroidism was achieved by a 13 V-J model.

With respect to this clonotype: Its antigen is still unknown.

There were TCR beta CDR3 regions amplified from RNA transcripts. The HTBI set primed first-round TCR CDR3 RT-PCR. TCRdb analysed the multiplex PCR reads with MiXCR anew, one entry per CDR3 protein. The sample lists under 70,000 distinct CDR3 sequences, approximately 53% occurring once. CDR1 and CDR2 (germline): DFQATT, SNEGSKA (reference sequence). This CDR3 is built from 13 residues. V dropped 5 bases and J dropped 3 bases, with 14 bases sitting between them. The rearrangement uses TRBV20-1 and TRBJ2-7; D not resolved. The specimen sequenced was blood. The source of this sequence is a woman aged 60-75 years with Graves' ophthalmopathy. The DNA for the CDR3 is TGCAGTGCTCCCATTAGGGCCAGCTACGAGCAGTACTTC. Translation: CSAPIRASYEQYF.